This record concerns one T cell receptor beta chain sequence. The antigen is unknown. Researchers ran the PCR with 60 Vbeta and 13 Jbeta primers. Repertoires were generated with immunoSEQ multiplex PCR, while TCRdb's copy carries only in-frame clones and drops some. The sample carries around 140,000 clones, 82% recorded once. V was trimmed by 3 bases and J by 6 bases, leaving 12 bases between them. Germline-derived CDR1 and CDR2 are SEHNR and FQNEAQ (reference sequence). The CDR3 spans 15 residues. These data come from a study of cytomegalovirus exposure and HLA in healthy donors. Study outcomes and limitations: Earlier analysis looked at TCR beta V segments, and most were productive about 90% or about 30% of the time. In vitro data verified a few CMV-associated chains as specific for CMV antigens. For most TCR sequences rarity was the rule, although some public TCRs occurred in many donors. Later genetic work tied a missense DCLRE1C variant to beta-chain V and J trimming.

The sample was PBMCs. The TCR comes from a woman aged 50 to 60 in good health and CMV-seropositive. This rearrangement joins TRBV7-9 to TRBJ1-6; the D is unclear. The CDR3 DNA is TGTGCCAGCAGCTTGGAGGGAATTCGTAATTCACCCCTCCACTTT. It yields the protein CASSLEGIRNSPLHF.